The 21 T cell receptor beta chains reported below all come from one sample, sequenced in a study of shared clonotypes between healthy human individuals. Assay used: immunoSEQ multiplex PCR; TCRdb lists only in-frame clones, some missing. Here the sample spans 2 million to 2.5 million clones, 90% to 97% being singletons. The sample consisted of naive CD4+ T cells sorted from blood. Subset here: CD45RA+ positively selected. These receptors were obtained from a man aged 18 to 29 in good health.

In the case of this clone: Other DNA sequences of this sample code for an identical CDR3. The chain links TRBV25-1 to TRBJ2-5; D is possibly TRBD1 (6 bases). The CDR3 totals 14 residues. Trimming removed 4 bases from V and 2 bases from J, with 11 bases in between. CDR1 and CDR2 from the germline V gene are MGHDK and SYGVNS. The CDR3 DNA reads TGTGCCAGCAGTGCCCGGACAGCGCAAGAGACCCAGTACTTC. Translating it yields CASSARTAQETQYF.

The J gene is TRBJ1-6, the V gene TRBV5-8; D possibly corresponds to TRBD1 (6 bases). V dropped 5 bases and J dropped 7 bases, with 13 bases sitting between them. This CDR3 contains 14 residues. CDR1 SGHTS and CDR2 YDEGEE come from the germline V gene. The CDR3 bases are TGTGCCAGCAGACTATCAGGGGAAAATTCACCCCTCCACTTT. Encoded protein: CASRLSGENSPLHF.

The rearrangement joins TRBV5-1 to TRBJ1-1; 9 bases are a match to TRBD1. This CDR3 spans 16 amino acids. V shed 4 bases, J shed 3 bases, and the junction held 10 bases outside the gene matches. From germline, CDR1 is SGHRS and CDR2 YFSETQ. CDR3 amino acids: CASSLQSQGADTEAFF. The CDR3 DNA reads TGCGCCAGCAGCCTCCAATCACAGGGGGCCGACACTGAAGCTTTCTTT.

The chain uses TRBV9 and TRBJ1-3; D is possibly TRBD1 (5 bases). This CDR3 has 15 amino acids. Trimming pared 0 bases from V and 2 bases from J, leaving 9 bases between. Looked up from germline, CDR1 is SGDLS and CDR2 is YYNGEE. This chain's CDR3 is CASSVASGTGNTIYF. For the CDR3, the DNA is TGTGCCAGCAGCGTAGCATCAGGGACTGGAAACACCATATATTTT.

The DNA for the CDR3 is TGTGCTAGTGGTTTGTTAGCTACAGCCGGAGGGTCCTACGAGCAGTACTTC. Residues: CASGLLATAGGSYEQYF. The gene calls are TRBV12-5 and TRBJ2-7, with D perhaps matching TRBD2 (6 bases). The germline V and J ends were trimmed by 2 bases and 1 base, with 18 bases remaining between them. From germline, CDR1 is LGHNT and CDR2 FRNRAP. CDR3 length: 17 residues.

This sequence joins TRBV18 and TRBJ2-7, with 7 bases aligning to TRBD2. Looked up from germline, CDR1 is KGHSH and CDR2 is LQKENI. The V gene end was trimmed by 6 bases and the J gene end by 1 base; junction bases not matched to a gene: 12. This CDR3 comprises 16 residues. The CDR3: CASSGRREGKSYEQYF. The CDR3 nucleotides read TGTGCCAGCTCGGGACGCAGGGAGGGGAAATCCTACGAGCAGTACTTC.

This chain joins TRBV7-2 and TRBJ1-1; no clear D. The V gene's germline CDR1 is SGHTA and CDR2 FQGNSA. Trimming took off 1 base at V and 1 base at J, with 7 bases between the two ends. The CDR3 is made up of 14 amino acids. The CDR3 protein is CASSLEPGNTEAFF. In DNA form, the CDR3 reads TGTGCCAGCAGCTTAGAACCCGGGAACACTGAAGCTTTCTTT.

The chain combines TRBV7-2 with TRBJ2-7, with TRBD1 matching over 12 bases. Trimming removed 4 bases from V and 2 bases from J; junction bases left unmatched: 3. Germline assignment: CDR1 SGHTA and CDR2 FQGNSA. CDR3 length: 15 residues. The CDR3, as DNA: TGTGCCAGCAGCTCCGGGACAGGGGGCGCCTACGAGCAGTACTTC. This sequence encodes CASSSGTGGAYEQYF.

The chain uses TRBV18 and TRBJ2-7; the match to TRBD1 covers 12 bases. J lost 2 bases, V lost 4 bases, and 15 bases had no gene match. The CDR3 has 19 amino acids. Germline values: CDR1 KGHSH, CDR2 LQKENI. The CDR3 loop is CASSRTVGTGGEGPYEQYF. CDR3 nucleotide sequence: TGTGCCAGCTCACGTACCGTTGGGACAGGGGGCGAGGGGCCCTACGAGCAGTACTTC.

This sequence joins TRBV5-4 and TRBJ2-3, with D possibly being TRBD2 (6 bases). In germline, CDR1 is SGHNT, CDR2 YYREEE (reference sequence). The V and J ends lost 3 bases and 5 bases respectively, with 16 bases between them. The CDR3 totals 15 residues. DNA for the CDR3: TGTGCCAGCAGCTCACCACTCGGGGAGGTAGATACGCAGTATTTT. As protein: CASSSPLGEVDTQYF.

This chain uses TRBV7-2 with TRBJ1-2; D is unresolved. Trimming took 8 bases from V and 3 from J, leaving 13 bases between them. Germline V gene lookup returns CDR1 SGHTA and CDR2 FQGNSA. The CDR3 runs to 13 residues. The CDR3 sequence is CASGRASYYGYTF. As DNA, the CDR3 is TGTGCCAGCGGGCGGGCATCTTACTATGGCTACACCTTC.

The rearrangement links TRBV7-2 to TRBJ1-4; TRBD1 aligns across 9 bases. J gave up 7 bases and V 4 bases, and 7 bases lay outside the gene matches. The CDR3 is made up of 15 amino acids. Per germline, CDR1 SGHTA and CDR2 FQGNSA. CDR3 nucleotides: TGTGCCAGCAGCTCCTCCGGGACAGGGAGTGAAAAACTGTTTTTT. This translates into CASSSSGTGSEKLFF. The entire variable domain, with the rest obtained from reference TRBV7-2 and TRBJ1-4, is as follows: GAGVSQSPSNKVTEKGKDVELRCDPISGHTALYWYRQSLGQGLEFLIYFQGNSAPDKSGLPSDRFSAERTGGSVSTLTIQRTQQEDSAVYLCASSSSGTGSEKLFFGSGTQLSVL.

The chain combines TRBV19 with TRBJ2-5; possibly TRBD2 for D (5 bases). This CDR3 region has 14 residues. Germline V gives CDR1 LNHDA, CDR2 SQIVND (reference sequence). V gave up 3 bases and J gave up 5 bases, with 13 bases separating them. CDR3: CASSMLGDKETQYF. CDR3 nucleotide sequence: TGTGCCAGTAGTATGCTGGGAGACAAGGAGACCCAGTACTTC.

The genes are TRBV18 and TRBJ2-7; 8 positions agree with TRBD2. V shed 6 bases, J shed 3 bases, and the junction held 13 bases outside the gene matches. Looked up from germline, CDR1 is KGHSH and CDR2 is LQKENI. The CDR3 has 16 residues. The CDR3 is CASSPLGAGARYEQYF. The DNA for the CDR3 is TGTGCCAGCTCCCCTCTGGGAGCGGGGGCGCGCTACGAGCAGTACTTC.

The chain uses TRBV10-3 and TRBJ2-1; either TRBD1 or TRBD2 may fit D (5 bases each). Deletions cut 4 bases from V and 0 bases from J, with 10 bases between. Germline V gives CDR1 ENHRY, CDR2 SYGVKD. The CDR3 length is 15 residues. CDR3 nucleotides: TGTGCCATCAGTGGTATGGGACGCTCCTACAATGAGCAGTTCTTC. Translating gives CAISGMGRSYNEQFF.

This CDR3 is CASSAPNTGELFF. DNA of the CDR3: TGTGCCAGCAGTGCACCGAACACCGGGGAGCTGTTTTTT. The V gene is TRBV6-4, the J gene TRBJ2-2; D remains unclear. Trimming stripped 4 bases from V and 0 bases from J, with 3 bases between. This CDR3 region has 13 residues. Germline assignment: CDR1 MRHNA and CDR2 SNTAGT.

The rearrangement links TRBV30 to TRBJ2-5; D is undetermined. Trimming cost V 6 bases and J 5 bases, with 19 bases left between them. Germline CDR1 reads GTSNPN; CDR2 reads SVGIG (reference sequence). This CDR3 spans 14 amino acids. As DNA, the CDR3 is TGTGCCTGCCACCCTAGACTTCTAGTGGAGACCCAGTACTTC. Protein: CACHPRLLVETQYF.

This chain uses TRBV5-4 with TRBJ2-7; 9 bases are shared with TRBD2. The CDR3 sequence is 14 residues long. The germline gives CDR1 SGHNT, CDR2 YYREEE (reference sequence). The trim removed 3 bases at V and 3 bases at J, leaving 4 bases unmatched. DNA of the CDR3: TGTGCCAGCAGCTCGACTAGCGGAGGCTACGAGCAGTACTTC. Translated, it gives CASSSTSGGYEQYF.

Here the CDR3 reads CAWSESNQPQHF. The DNA of the CDR3 is TGTGCCTGGAGTGAGAGCAATCAGCCCCAGCATTTT. This rearrangement joins TRBV30 to TRBJ1-5, with unresolved D. Deletions cut 1 base from V and 1 base from J, with 2 bases between. Looked up from germline, CDR1 is GTSNPN and CDR2 is SVGIG (reference sequence). This CDR3 has 12 residues.

The chain links TRBV7-8 to TRBJ1-2, with TRBD1 matching 9 bases. Germline CDR1 and CDR2: SGHVS and FQNEAQ. This CDR3 has 14 amino acids. J lost 7 bases, V lost 1 base, and 4 bases had no gene match. CDR3 in DNA: TGTGCCAGCAGCTTAGAGGGGACAGGGCCTGGCTACACCTTC. It codes for CASSLEGTGPGYTF.

For this clone: The sample contains more than one DNA sequence encoding this CDR3. The genes are TRBV9 and TRBJ1-5; D call uncertain. CDR3 size: 13 residues. The V end was cut by 1 base, the J end by 4 bases, with 6 bases between. Looked up from germline, CDR1 is SGDLS and CDR2 is YYNGEE. The CDR3 is CASSVSGNQPQHF. Here the CDR3 DNA reads TGTGCCAGCAGCGTATCCGGTAATCAGCCCCAGCATTTT.